There are a few counts of the clone carrying this T cell receptor (beta chain). Its specificity is not known. TCRdb keeps only in-frame clones here, not all; method: immunoSEQ multiplex PCR. There are more than 2,000 clones in the sample; approximately 22% occur only once, and 6.5% to 7.5% lies in the top ten. This specimen comes from a study of T cells in localized non-small cell lung cancer. Study observations and caveats: Density of T cells in blood, when higher, went with longer overall survival. Appearing in adjacent lung were a median about 60 of the top 100 tumor clones. Uninvolved adjacent lung showed the highest T cell clonality, exceeding tumor. Tumor samples were not multi-region, leaving intratumor heterogeneity unexcluded.

V was pared by 5 bases and J by 3 bases, with 19 bases of the junction left unmatched. The CDR3 extends over 19 amino acids. Germline loops: CDR1 MNHGY, CDR2 SAAAGT. The input for sequencing was lung tumor tissue, taken before any cancer treatment. The rearrangement links TRBV6-8 to TRBJ2-1; 7 bases line up with TRBD1. This TCR came from a woman aged 35 to 75 with stage I lung adenocarcinoma. CDR3 sequence reads: CASSPLKNEGASVYNEQFF. The CDR3 coding sequence is TGTGCCAGCAGTCCCCTCAAAAACGAGGGGGCGTCCGTCTACAATGAGCAGTTCTTC.